The present TCR beta chain was sequenced within a study of blood T cell repertoires in COVID-19. Study as a whole: Samples of COVID-19 (acute and convalescent) were obtained from the United States, Italy and Spain.

Looked up from germline, CDR1 is SGHRS and CDR2 is YFSETQ. This CDR3 region has 16 residues. J lost 5 bases, V lost 1 base, and 7 bases had no gene match. Repertoires were generated with immunoSEQ multiplex PCR, while TCRdb's copy carries only in-frame clones and drops some. The sample lists over 100,000 clones, about 89% occurring once. The clonotype comes from a man aged 55 to 70 with COVID-19, enrolled during active disease. The material sequenced was peripheral blood. The chain combines TRBV5-1 with TRBJ2-3; 10 bases are a match to TRBD2. The CDR3 DNA follows: TGCGCCAGCAGCTTGACTAGCGGGGCGGGTCAAGATACGCAGTATTTT. Translated, it gives CASSLTSGAGQDTQYF.